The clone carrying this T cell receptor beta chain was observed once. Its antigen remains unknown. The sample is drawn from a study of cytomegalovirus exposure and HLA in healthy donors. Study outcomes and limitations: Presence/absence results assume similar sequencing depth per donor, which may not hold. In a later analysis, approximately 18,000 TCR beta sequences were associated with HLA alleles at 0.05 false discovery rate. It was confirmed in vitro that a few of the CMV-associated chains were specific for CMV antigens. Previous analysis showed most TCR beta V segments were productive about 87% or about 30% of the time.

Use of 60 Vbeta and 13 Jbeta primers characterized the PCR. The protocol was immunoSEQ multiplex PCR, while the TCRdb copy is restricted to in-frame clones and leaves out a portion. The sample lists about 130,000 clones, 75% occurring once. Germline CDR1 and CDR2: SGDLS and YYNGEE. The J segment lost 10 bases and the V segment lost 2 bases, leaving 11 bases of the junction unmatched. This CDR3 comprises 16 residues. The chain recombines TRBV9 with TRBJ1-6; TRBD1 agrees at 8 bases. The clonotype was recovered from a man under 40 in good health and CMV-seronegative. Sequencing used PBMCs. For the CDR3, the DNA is TGTGCCAGCAGCGTGGCCCCGGACAGGGCGGGATCACCCCTCCACTTT. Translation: CASSVAPDRAGSPLHF.